The clone carrying this TCR beta chain was recorded a few times. The sample comes from a study of tumor T cells in aggressive B-cell lymphoma. From germline, CDR1 is SNHLY and CDR2 FYNNEI. Germline trimming cut 4 bases from V and 2 bases from J; bases unmatched to any gene: 3. The CDR3 length is 16 residues. Clones were sequenced by immunoSEQ multiplex PCR, and TCRdb holds only the in-frame ones, with some missing. The table shows some 1,600 clones, with more than 65% occurring only once. The rearrangement joins TRBV2 to TRBJ1-3; 12 positions agree with TRBD1. This TCR came from an adult with diffuse large B cell lymphoma. The sample comprised tumor tissue. The CDR3 bases are TGTGCCAGCAGTGCCGGGACAGGGGGCACTGGAAACACCATATATTTT. Translating gives CASSAGTGGTGNTIYF.